The present T cell receptor beta chain was sequenced within a study of identical twins. The germline gives CDR1 SGHRS, CDR2 YFSETQ. The CDR3 extends over 17 amino acids. Trimming removed 0 bases from V and 4 bases from J; junction bases left unmatched: 7. A few counts support this clonotype. TCRdb recomputed calls from the 5' RACE reads with MiXCR, one row per CDR3 protein. In the table there are roughly 350,000 distinct CDR3 sequences, approximately 13% of which are singletons. The data were also submitted as part of a second study, on yellow fever vaccine responses in identical twins.

This chain uses TRBV5-1 with TRBJ1-2; TRBD1 agrees at 12 bases. This TCR was recovered from a woman aged 18-30 years in good health. The sample consisted of CD8+ T cells sorted from blood. The CDR3 DNA follows: TGCGCCAGCAGCTTGGATCCGGGACAGGGGGCGGGCTATGGCTACACCTTC. Translation gives CASSLDPGQGAGYGYTF.